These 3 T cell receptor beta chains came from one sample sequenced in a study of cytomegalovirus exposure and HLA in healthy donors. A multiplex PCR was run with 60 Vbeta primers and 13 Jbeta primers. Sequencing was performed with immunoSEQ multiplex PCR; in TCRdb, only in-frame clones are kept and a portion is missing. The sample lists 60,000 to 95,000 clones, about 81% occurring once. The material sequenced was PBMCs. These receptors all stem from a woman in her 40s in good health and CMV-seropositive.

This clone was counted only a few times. This chain's CDR3 is CASRRDRGESDTQYF. The CDR3 DNA sequence: TGTGCCAGCAGACGGGACAGAGGGGAGTCAGATACGCAGTATTTT. The chain employs TRBV5-4 and TRBJ2-3, with 7 bases lining up with TRBD1. Germline CDR1 and CDR2: SGHNT and YYREEE (reference sequence). V was pared by 5 bases and J by 4 bases, with 10 bases of the junction left unmatched. The CDR3 is 15 amino acids.

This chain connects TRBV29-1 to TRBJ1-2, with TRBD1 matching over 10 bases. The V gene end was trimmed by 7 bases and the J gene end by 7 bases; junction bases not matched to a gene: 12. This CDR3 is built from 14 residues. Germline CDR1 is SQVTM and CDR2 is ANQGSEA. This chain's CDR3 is CSAGQGPEVAGYTF. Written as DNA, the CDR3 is TGCAGCGCGGGACAGGGGCCAGAGGTGGCTGGCTACACCTTC.

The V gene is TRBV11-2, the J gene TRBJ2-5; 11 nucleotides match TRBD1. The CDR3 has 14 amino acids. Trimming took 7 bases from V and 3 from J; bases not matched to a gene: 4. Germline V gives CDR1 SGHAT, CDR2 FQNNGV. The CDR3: CASTRDRGEETQYF. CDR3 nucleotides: TGTGCCAGCACCCGGGACAGGGGGGAAGAGACCCAGTACTTC. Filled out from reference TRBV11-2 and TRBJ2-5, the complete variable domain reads EAGVAQSPRYKIIEKRQSVAFWCNPISGHATLYWYQQILGQGPKLLIQFQNNGVVDDSQLPKDRFSAERLKGVDSTLKIQPAKLEDSAVYLCASTRDRGEETQYFGPGTRLLVL.